This TCR beta chain was obtained from a study of cytomegalovirus exposure and HLA in healthy donors. Study-wide points: Later analysis showed TCR association rates varying by HLA locus, highest for DRB1 and lowest for HLA-C.

PCR employed 60 Vbeta and 13 Jbeta primers. Sequenced by immunoSEQ multiplex PCR; TCRdb stores in-frame clones only, minus some. The sample table includes fewer than 85,000 clones. Worth noting for this clone: The target antigen is unknown.

This CDR3 has 16 amino acids. CDR1 is SGHRS and CDR2 is YFSETQ in the germline V gene. The V and J ends lost 4 bases and 4 bases, in that order; junction bases with no gene match: 12. The sequenced sample consisted of PBMCs. This TCR was recovered from a woman aged 40 to 50 in good health and CMV-seropositive. The chain combines TRBV5-1 with TRBJ2-3; 7 nucleotides align to TRBD1. The CDR3 region has the DNA TGCGCCAGCAGCCTCGGACAGGCGACGATCGCAGATACGCAGTATTTT. This sequence encodes CASSLGQATIADTQYF.